The T cell receptor (beta chain) described here comes from a study of T-cell reconstitution after alpha-beta-depleted transplantation in children. Study-level results: T-cell counts and diversity at one year following transplant were attributed mainly to newly produced T cells. High day-60 TCRbeta diversity in some patients came from surviving recipient T cells and thymic progenitors.

TCRbeta library construction was performed incorporating unique molecular identifiers. TCRdb redid the calling of the PCR reads with MiXCR, one entry per CDR3 protein. The sample lists approximately 300,000 distinct CDR3 sequences; roughly 8.2% were seen once. J was trimmed by 0 bases and V by 4 bases; bases with no gene match: 15. Germline V gene lookup returns CDR1 SGHRS and CDR2 YFSETQ. This CDR3 has 19 residues. This clonotype was seen at least ten times. The target antigen is unknown. The source material was peripheral blood, sampled 360 days after TCRalphabeta/CD19-depleted stem cell transplant. The chain is built from TRBV5-1 and TRBJ2-3, with TRBD2 matching over 9 bases. The sequence derives from a female patient between 2 and 15 years old who had a stem cell transplant for Fanconi anemia, so the T cells may come from the graft donor. CDR3 in DNA: TGCGCCAGCAGCCCGCTGGCGGGAGGGCTTCTCGGTAGCACAGATACGCAGTATTTT. This codes for CASSPLAGGLLGSTDTQYF. Together with reference TRBV5-1 and TRBJ2-3, the CDR3 gives the full variable domain: KAGVTQTPRYLIKTRGQQVTLSCSPISGHRSVSWYQQTPGQGLQFLFEYFSETQRNKGNFPGRFSGRQFSNSRSEMNVSTLELGDSALYLCASSPLAGGLLGSTDTQYFGPGTRLTVL.